The 8 T cell receptor beta chains below were found in one sample sequenced in a study of cytomegalovirus exposure and HLA in healthy donors. Use of 60 Vbeta and 13 Jbeta primers characterized the PCR. Assay: immunoSEQ multiplex PCR; the TCRdb copy retains only in-frame clones and omits some. The repertoire has roughly 120,000 clones, over 60% of them found once; the top ten carry 2.5% to 3.5%. The sequenced material came from PBMCs. These receptors originate from a woman younger than 30 in good health and CMV-seropositive.

The V call is TRBV19, the J call TRBJ2-7; maybe TRBD1 (6 bases). Trimming left V 6 bases short and J 1 base short, with 19 bases between. The CDR3 contains 16 residues. Germline V gives CDR1 LNHDA, CDR2 SQIVND (reference sequence). The CDR3 region has the DNA TGTGCCAGTAGCGACATTAAGGTCGGACAGTCCTACGAGCAGTACTTC. This gives the protein CASSDIKVGQSYEQYF.

This chain joins TRBV18 and TRBJ2-5; tentative D call: TRBD1 (8 bases). Trimming took 4 bases from V and 7 from J, leaving 13 bases between them. CDR3 length: 13 amino acids. Germline V CDR1 and CDR2: KGHSH, LQKENI. The CDR3 here is CASSQDREGTQYF. The DNA of the CDR3 is TGTGCCAGCTCACAGGACAGGGAGGGGACCCAGTACTTC.

V and J are TRBV11-3 and TRBJ1-3; TRBD1 matches 7 bases. The J segment lost 8 bases and the V segment lost 4 bases, leaving 11 bases of the junction unmatched. This CDR3 is built from 15 residues. Germline CDR1 is SGHNT and CDR2 is YENEEA. The CDR3 reads CASSSSGTVDDTIYF. Here the CDR3 DNA reads TGTGCCAGCAGCTCCTCCGGGACAGTCGACGACACCATATATTTT.

V gene TRBV7-9 combines with J gene TRBJ1-4, with D tentatively TRBD1 (5 bases). The V gene lost 7 bases and the J gene lost 8 bases, with 14 bases spanning the gap. The CDR3 totals 13 residues. CDR1 SEHNR and CDR2 FQNEAQ come from the germline V gene (reference sequence). CDR3 residues: CASNRGEWEKLFF. CDR3 DNA sequence: TGTGCCAGCAACCGGGGGGAGTGGGAAAAACTGTTTTTT.

This chain connects TRBV7-3 to TRBJ2-7; no definite D call. CDR1 SGHTA and CDR2 FQGTGA come from the germline V gene. This CDR3 spans 13 amino acids. V lost 4 bases to trimming and J lost 5 bases, with 12 bases between them. For the CDR3, the DNA is TGTGCCAGCAGCTCCAGACTCTGGGACGAGCAGTACTTC. It is translated as CASSSRLWDEQYF.

The rearrangement uses TRBV7-9 and TRBJ2-1, with D possibly matching TRBD1 (6 bases). The germline V and J ends were trimmed by 5 bases and 0 bases, with 11 bases remaining between them. The CDR3 sequence is 15 residues long. Germline CDR1 reads SEHNR; CDR2 reads FQNEAQ (reference sequence). DNA for the CDR3: TGTGCCAGCAGCGGCAAGGGGGTCTCCTACAATGAGCAGTTCTTC. Protein product: CASSGKGVSYNEQFF.

The V call is TRBV27, the J call TRBJ1-1, with a tentative D call TRBD1 (5 bases). Germline V lookup: CDR1 MNHEY, CDR2 SMNVEV (reference sequence). With 5 bases removed from V and 7 bases from J, the gap between germline ends came to 17 bases. This CDR3 spans 14 amino acids. The CDR3 reads CASSPDGGTIEAFF. CDR3 coding DNA: TGTGCCAGCAGTCCCGACGGGGGGACTATTGAAGCTTTCTTT.

V gene TRBV19 combines with J gene TRBJ1-2; 9 positions match TRBD1. V was clipped by 7 bases and J by 2 bases; unmatched bases: 8. Per the germline V gene, CDR1 is LNHDA and CDR2 is SQIVND (reference sequence). The CDR3 spans 15 residues. DNA of the CDR3: TGTGCCAGTAACGATCTGGGGACAGGGAACTATGGCTACACCTTC. It yields the protein CASNDLGTGNYGYTF. The variable domain in full, with the rest retrieved from reference TRBV19 and TRBJ1-2, is DGGITQSPKYLFRKEGQNVTLSCEQNLNHDAMYWYRQDPGQGLRLIYYSQIVNDFQKGDIAEGYSVSREKKESFPLTVTSAQKNPTAFYLCASNDLGTGNYGYTFGSGTRLTVV.